A selection of T cell receptor beta chains follows, all from one sample in a study of T-cell reconstitution after alpha-beta-depleted transplantation in children. TCRdb analysed the PCR reads with MiXCR anew, one entry per CDR3 protein. Altogether around 960,000 distinct CDR3 sequences are present, about 29% being singletons, with the ten largest covering roughly 30%. The sample here was PBMCs, mostly from graft donor cells, taken 360 days after TCRalphabeta/CD19-depleted stem cell transplant. These receptors came from a boy in the first two years of life who had a stem cell transplant for SCID, so the T cells may come from the graft donor. Both conserved end residues are part of each CDR3. The order of the fields is clone size, D gene, V gene, J gene, CDR3 protein, CDR3 DNA. The D gene is left open where the match is weak. A row's size may be missing; if present it is once, few, many or a size class.

>-|-|TRBV12-3/TRBV12-4|TRBJ1-2
CASSRDITNYGYTF
TGTGCCAGCAGCCGGGACATAACTAACTATGGCTACACCTTC
>-|TRBD2|TRBV27|TRBJ2-1
CASSLSLLMAGGQFF
TGTGCCAGCAGTTTATCCCTTTTAATGGCGGGAGGCCAGTTCTTC
>-|TRBD1|TRBV28|TRBJ2-7
CASTRGGVPSSYEQYF
TGTGCCAGCACCCGAGGGGGCGTCCCTAGCTCCTACGAGCAGTACTTC
>few|-|TRBV6-5|TRBJ2-5
CASSYSTGPGEETQYF
TGTGCCAGCAGTTACTCGACAGGCCCGGGAGAGGAGACCCAGTACTTC
>-|TRBD2|TRBV27|TRBJ2-1
CASSLFAPGLAGFGEQFF
TGTGCCAGCAGTTTATTTGCCCCCGGACTAGCGGGGTTTGGTGAGCAGTTCTTC
>-|-|TRBV6-6|TRBJ2-1
CASSSIGASYNEQFF
TGTGCCAGCAGTTCCATTGGGGCCTCCTACAATGAGCAGTTCTTC
>few|TRBD2|TRBV7-2|TRBJ2-3
CASSLAEWLAGDDLGTDTQYF
TGTGCCAGCAGCTTAGCGGAATGGCTAGCGGGGGATGACCTGGGCACAGATACGCAGTATTTT
>few|-|TRBV6-5|TRBJ1-2
CASSYSILYYGYTF
TGTGCCAGCAGTTACTCAATCCTGTACTATGGCTACACCTTC
>-|-|TRBV5-1|TRBJ1-5
CASSPHSGNQPQHF
TGCGCCAGCAGCCCTCACAGCGGCAATCAGCCCCAGCATTTT
>once|-|TRBV11-2|TRBJ1-4
CASSLEVTDAEKLFF
TGTGCCAGCAGCTTAGAGGTGACAGACGCTGAAAAACTGTTTTTT
>-|-|TRBV29-1|TRBJ2-7
CSVELAYEQYF
TGCAGCGTTGAATTGGCCTACGAGCAGTACTTC
>-|TRBD2|TRBV20-1|TRBJ2-1
CSASPRGGARGHNYNEQFF
TGCAGTGCTAGTCCGCGCGGGGGGGCCCGAGGGCACAACTACAATGAGCAGTTCTTC
>few|-|TRBV12-3/TRBV12-4|TRBJ2-4
CASSADRRGTKNIQYF
TGTGCCAGCAGTGCGGACAGGCGGGGGACCAAAAACATTCAGTACTTC
>-|-|TRBV20-1|TRBJ1-5
CSASLSLPTAGGNQPQHF
TGCAGTGCTAGTCTGTCTCTTCCGACAGCGGGGGGCAATCAGCCCCAGCATTTT
>-|-|TRBV5-1|TRBJ1-5
CASSWERGGRESNQPQHF
TGCGCCAGCAGCTGGGAGAGAGGGGGTCGGGAGAGCAATCAGCCCCAGCATTTT
>few|TRBD1|TRBV5-1|TRBJ2-7
CASSAGTGLWYEQYF
TGCGCCAGCAGCGCGGGGACAGGGCTTTGGTACGAGCAGTACTTC
>-|TRBD1|TRBV5-5|TRBJ1-2
CASSSEQGGDYGYTF
TGTGCCAGCAGCTCCGAACAGGGGGGGGATTATGGCTACACCTTC
>-|TRBD2|TRBV5-1|TRBJ2-1
CASSFLAGSEQFF
TGCGCCAGCAGCTTTCTAGCGGGGAGTGAGCAGTTCTTC
>-|TRBD1|TRBV10-3|TRBJ2-7
CAISESGQGGEQYF
TGTGCCATCAGTGAGTCTGGACAGGGGGGCGAGCAGTACTTC
>few|-|TRBV12-3/TRBV12-4|TRBJ1-2
CASSRDRVKGYTF
TGTGCCAGCAGCCGGGACCGGGTCAAGGGCTACACCTTC